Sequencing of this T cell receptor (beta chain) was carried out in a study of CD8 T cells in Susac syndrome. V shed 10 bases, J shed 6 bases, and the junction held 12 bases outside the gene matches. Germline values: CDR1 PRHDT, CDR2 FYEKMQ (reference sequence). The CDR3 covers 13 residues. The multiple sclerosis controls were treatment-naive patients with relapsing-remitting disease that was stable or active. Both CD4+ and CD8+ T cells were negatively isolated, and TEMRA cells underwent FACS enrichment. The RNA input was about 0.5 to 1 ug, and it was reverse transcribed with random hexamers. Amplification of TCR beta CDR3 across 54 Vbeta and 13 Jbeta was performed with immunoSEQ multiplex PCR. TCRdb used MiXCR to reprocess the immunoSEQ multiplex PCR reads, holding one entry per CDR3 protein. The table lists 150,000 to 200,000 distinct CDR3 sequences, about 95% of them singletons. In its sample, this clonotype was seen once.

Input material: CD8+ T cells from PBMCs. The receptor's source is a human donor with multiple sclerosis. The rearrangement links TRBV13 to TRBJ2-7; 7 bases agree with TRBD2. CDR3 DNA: TGTGCCACTCGGGAGGAAAATGGGCTCGAGCAGTACTTC. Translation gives CATREENGLEQYF.